This TCR beta chain was retrieved from a study of T cell changes during pregnancy in multiple sclerosis. The method was immunoSEQ multiplex PCR; TCRdb's version includes in-frame clones alone and lacks a portion of them. The repertoire holds about 87,000 clones, with about 93% as singletons. The V gene's germline CDR1 is SGHTA and CDR2 FQGNSA. CDR3 length: 15 amino acids. The V and J ends lost 5 bases and 2 bases respectively, with 16 bases between them. Source: peripheral blood, taken in the third trimester of pregnancy. The J gene is TRBJ2-7, the V gene TRBV7-2, with D possibly TRBD1 on 5 matching bases. The source is a female donor in good health, enrolled as a control in a pregnancy study. DNA of the CDR3: TGTGCCAGCAGCCCCGTCACCGGACAAGCCTACGAGCAGTACTTC. It specifies CASSPVTGQAYEQYF.